The clone carrying this TCR beta chain occurred a few times. The sample comes from a study of human T cells and chemical hapten exposure. TCRdb recomputed calls from the RACE reads with MiXCR, one row per CDR3 protein. In the table there are approximately 77,000 distinct CDR3 sequences, roughly 7.6% of which are singletons. V dropped 5 bases and J dropped 4 bases, with 11 bases sitting between them. This CDR3 is 13 amino acids long. Documented time point: patch test 1, 2 weeks after DPC sensitization. The treatment here: therapeutic diphenylcyclopropenone sensitization with weekly scalp DPC. The TCR sequence derives from a woman aged 25 to 39 with alopecia areata. Some clones in this sample may be carry-over from other donors' samples. Specimen: whole blood, collected in connection with sensitization to the hapten diphenylcyclopropenone (DPC). The chain uses TRBV12-3 or TRBV12-4 and TRBJ1-2; no clear D. CDR3 coding DNA: TGTGCCAGCAGTCCCCGGCCGACCTATGGCTACACCTTC. Protein sequence: CASSPRPTYGYTF.